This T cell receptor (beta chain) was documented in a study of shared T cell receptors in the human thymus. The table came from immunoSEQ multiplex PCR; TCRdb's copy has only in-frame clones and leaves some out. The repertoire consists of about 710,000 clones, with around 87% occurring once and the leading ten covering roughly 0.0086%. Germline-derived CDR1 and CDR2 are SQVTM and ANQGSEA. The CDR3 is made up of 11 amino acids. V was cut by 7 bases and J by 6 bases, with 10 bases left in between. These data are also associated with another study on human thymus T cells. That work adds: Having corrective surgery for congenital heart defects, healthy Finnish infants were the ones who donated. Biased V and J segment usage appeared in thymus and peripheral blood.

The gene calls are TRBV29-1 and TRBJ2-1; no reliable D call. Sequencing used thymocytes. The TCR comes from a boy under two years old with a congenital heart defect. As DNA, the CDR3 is TGCAGCGCCCTAATCTCCAATGAGCAGTTCTTC. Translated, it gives CSALISNEQFF.